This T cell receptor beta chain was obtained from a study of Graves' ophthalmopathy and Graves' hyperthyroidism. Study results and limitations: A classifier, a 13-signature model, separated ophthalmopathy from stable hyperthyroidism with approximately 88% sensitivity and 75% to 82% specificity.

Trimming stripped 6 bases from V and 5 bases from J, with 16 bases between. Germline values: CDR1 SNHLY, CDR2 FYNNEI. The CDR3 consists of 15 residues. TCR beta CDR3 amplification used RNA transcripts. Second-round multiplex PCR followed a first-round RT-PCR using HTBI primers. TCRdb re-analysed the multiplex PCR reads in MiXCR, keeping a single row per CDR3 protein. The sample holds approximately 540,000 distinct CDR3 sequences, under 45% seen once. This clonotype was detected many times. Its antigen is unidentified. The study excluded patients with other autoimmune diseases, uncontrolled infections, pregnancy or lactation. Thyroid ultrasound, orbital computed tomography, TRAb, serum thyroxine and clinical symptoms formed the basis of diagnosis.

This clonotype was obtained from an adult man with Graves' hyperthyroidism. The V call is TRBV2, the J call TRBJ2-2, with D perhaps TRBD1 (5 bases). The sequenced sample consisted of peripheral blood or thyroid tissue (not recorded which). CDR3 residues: CASSRDSLWTGELFF. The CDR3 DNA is TGTGCCAGCAGCCGCGACAGCCTTTGGACCGGGGAGCTGTTTTTT.